This T cell receptor (beta chain) originates from a study of cytomegalovirus exposure and HLA in healthy donors (dated by TCRdb to about 2017). For the study in its entirety: In an earlier analysis of some 550 of the donors, roughly 300 Gb of sequence data and about 110 million unique TCR beta sequences from 150 million to 200 million T cells were reported. Roughly 300 gigabases of sequencing data and approximately 85 million unique TCR sequences were included in an early release covering several hundred HLA-typed donors. Of the roughly 410 genotyped donors, roughly 76% were placed in the genetic ancestry cluster associated with self-reported Caucasian donors. The aim of the study was to test whether cataloging public T cell receptors could identify signatures of past pathogen exposure. The study used immunosequencing to profile the T cell repertoires of more than 650 subjects and linked those repertoires to cytomegalovirus serostatus. In addition to the first cohort of 650 to 750 subjects, a separate validation cohort of 120 different subjects was used. High-throughput TCR immunosequencing, statistical association of individual TCRs with disease status, and machine learning were combined to predict cytomegalovirus infection status. A later analysis re-analyzed previously published TCR beta repertoires from 600 to 850 donors and added high-resolution HLA genotyping to study TCR occurrence patterns. Rather than using new phenotypic data, the later analysis identified candidate immune exposures from TCR beta sequences and from how often those sequences occurred across donors. In an earlier analysis of roughly 580 of the donors, high-throughput TCR beta sequencing was used to judge whether each TCR beta V gene segment behaved as functional or pseudogenic. Donor age, sex, ethnicity and CMV serostatus were collected together with the repertoire data. In a later genetic analysis, genome-wide SNP genotypes for about 65% of the 666 donors were used, and that subset was treated as a discovery cohort. Every discovery cohort repertoire had been produced on one sequencing platform. HLA typing included class I and class II loci at four-digit resolution. Typing coverage differed by locus: A, B, C, DRB1 and DQB1 were typed in roughly 620-630 donors, DQA1 in 522, DPA1 in some 570, and DPB1 in approximately 450. About five DR-DQ haplotypes were treated as single units for association and clustering because of strong linkage in the cohort. Across about 380 genotyped donors of the cohort, an average of about 250,000 unique TCR beta nucleotide sequences per donor were sequenced, and around 19% of those sequences were non-productive.

The cohort comprised approximately 700 healthy bone marrow donors. Cohort members were all nominally healthy when sampled, although unrecorded immune exposures were likely present. The donor was CMV seropositive and belonged to the group of about 290 seropositive cohort members. Each donor provided a peripheral blood sample, and peripheral blood mononuclear cells were used for TCR beta sequencing. The Qiagen DNeasy Blood Extraction Kit was used to extract genomic DNA from the blood cell samples. The full study reports these points: Compared with the roughly 710-donor mean, donors in an Asian-associated ancestry cluster had fewer N-insertions in productive TCRs, according to a later genetic analysis. A later analysis reported that several top co-occurrence clusters appeared linked to parvovirus B19, influenza, CMV and Epstein-Barr virus. Correlated functional status among segregating V segments might be attributable to linkage disequilibrium, but an unknown experimental factor could not be ruled out. In this cohort, only TCR beta chains were sequenced, and detectable features were limited by the absence of alpha or paired-chain data. Some IMGT-functional V segments, including TRBV6-2 and TRBV6-3, could not be told apart with the 87-base-pair reads, so those segments were excluded. The sequencing pipeline was judged likely to have produced a cluster of highly shared sequence variants as a technical artifact. According to a later analysis, most CMV-associated TCR beta chains appeared to be HLA-restricted, and the HLA associations seemed to be driven largely by CMV exposure. At a false discovery rate of 0.05, a later analysis linked some 18,000 TCR beta sequences to specific HLA alleles. While some public TCRs were present in many individuals, most TCR sequences turned up only very rarely across donors. Because counts were too low, fewer than 20 rarely observed V segments, including chromosome 9 orphons, were excluded from the earlier analysis of some 590 of the donors. Compared with equally common non-associated chains, HLA-associated TCR beta chains in a later analysis were more clonally expanded and had lower generation probabilities. An earlier analysis of around 500 of the donors showed that most TCR beta V segments appeared in productive rearrangements either about 87% or about 30% of the time, which broadly matched IMGT annotations. A further reported finding was that TCR beta sequences accurately predicted the HLA-A and HLA-B alleles for most subjects in the first cohort. In both the original and validation cohorts, the classifier was reported to diagnose cytomegalovirus status with high specificity and sensitivity. A later analysis found that TCR association rates varied across HLA loci, with DRB1 alleles showing the most associated TCRs and HLA-C alleles the fewest. Sequencing depth was assumed to be roughly uniform across donors in the presence/absence analyses, though that assumption may not hold. When HLA alleles, especially DR and DQ, strongly co-occurred, attributing TCR associations to individual alleles was difficult. In vitro tests confirmed that three of the cytomegalovirus-associated TCR beta chains recognize cytomegalovirus antigens. Because HLA typing was unavailable for some donors at each locus, only the typed subset was used in association tests. Immune exposure information for the cohort was limited to CMV serostatus. It was suggested by the authors that the approach could potentially be generalized to other disease states and immunological phenotypes. The study gave a list of some 150 TCR beta chains associated with cytomegalovirus. An association between a missense DCLRE1C variant and V-gene and J-gene trimming of TCR beta chains was found in a later genetic analysis and replicated in an independent cohort.

This clone was recorded once. Its specific antigen is unknown. The record has no base qualities; no much larger clone is one base away. The CDR3 starts with the cysteine, ends with the phenylalanine, and has 13 residues. The CDR3 DNA has 39 bases and is translated from base 1. CDR1 and CDR2 are drawn from the germline V gene (reference sequence): MNHEY, SMNVEV. V and J lose 2 bases and 3 bases, and a span of 6 bases separates them. Receptor libraries were prepared by the immunoSEQ multiplex PCR assay. For the multiplex PCR, a mixture combining 60 forward primers for TCR Vbeta segments and 13 reverse primers for TCR Jbeta segments was used. A multiplex PCR assay on genomic DNA amplified the CDR3 region of rearranged TCR beta genes. On the Illumina HiSeq System, the amplified TCR beta libraries were sequenced as 87-base-pair reads. Concerning the study's data processing: A later analysis tallied 75 million to 95 million unique TCR beta chains across the approximately 670 repertoires, and about 10 million of those chains were shared by two or more donors. Raw reads were error-corrected and collapsed into unique sequences by a nearest-neighbor algorithm in which closely related sequences were merged to remove PCR and sequencing errors. CDR3 sequences were aligned to IMGT reference sequences to assign V, D and J gene segments. For a sequence to be retained, at least a six-nucleotide match to both a V gene segment and a J gene segment was required. Rearrangements were called productive when the CDR3 lacked stop codons and stayed in frame with V and J; all others were non-productive. CDR3 was defined according to IMGT convention as the region running from the second conserved V-encoded cysteine to the conserved J-encoded phenylalanine. The earlier analysis of approximately 500 of the donors excluded sequences that lacked an unambiguous match to a single V gene segment. An earlier analysis of fewer than 750 of the donors called V segments functional above 56.7% productive rearrangements and segregating when the between-donor standard deviation exceeded 5%. A statistical classification framework was built to diagnose cytomegalovirus status from the catalog of TCR beta chain sequences. V and J gene assignment, in a later analysis, came from comparing TCR nucleotide sequences with IMGT/GENE-DB human TR gene sequences. A later analysis assigned CDR3 sequences and most-parsimonious VDJ recombination scenarios with the TCRdist pipeline. In a later analysis, every TCR beta chain was defined by the combination of its CDR3 amino acid sequence and its V-gene family, and reads without a unique V-gene family were dropped. To address suspected cross-contamination and a sequencing artifact, a later analysis removed 592 highly shared, low-generation-probability nucleotide sequences. In a later analysis, a clonal expansion index was calculated for each public chain from normalized within-repertoire ranks of inferred template counts. A later analysis computed generation probabilities with a VDJ recombination model fitted to out-of-frame rearrangements, and checked the results against IGoR. A later analysis scored TCR-TCR, TCR-HLA and TCR-CMV co-occurrence with hypergeometric tests, applying a repertoire-size bias correction to TCR pairs. To estimate false discovery rates, a later analysis permuted the HLA or CMV assignments 20 times. In a later analysis, co-occurring TCRs were grouped using DBSCAN, and TCRdist sequence similarity was added for clustering within HLA-allele-positive subsets. Repertoires with fewer than 30,000 or more than 120,000 public chains were left out of co-occurrence clustering, as were four to six repertoires with anomalous nucleotide sharing. TCRdb's version of the immuneACCESS table is confined to in-frame rearrangements and falls short of the full clone set. An unresolved V gene accounts for under half of the shortfall where checked; the remainder is of unknown origin. The V and J calls and clone size are taken from that table; D and trimming were inferred from the DNA. This sample gives around 190,000 clones in total; 70% to 80% of them show up just once. Of the sample, approximately 4% is held by the ten largest clones.

Sample: PBMCs. This TCR was sampled from a woman aged 25 to 39 in good health and CMV-seropositive. This chain joins TRBV27 to TRBJ2-3; matching of 5 bases hints at TRBD2 as the D gene. The CDR3 protein: CASSLTSTDTQYF. Read as DNA, the sequence is TGTGCCAGCAGTTTAACTAGTACAGATACGCAGTATTTT.